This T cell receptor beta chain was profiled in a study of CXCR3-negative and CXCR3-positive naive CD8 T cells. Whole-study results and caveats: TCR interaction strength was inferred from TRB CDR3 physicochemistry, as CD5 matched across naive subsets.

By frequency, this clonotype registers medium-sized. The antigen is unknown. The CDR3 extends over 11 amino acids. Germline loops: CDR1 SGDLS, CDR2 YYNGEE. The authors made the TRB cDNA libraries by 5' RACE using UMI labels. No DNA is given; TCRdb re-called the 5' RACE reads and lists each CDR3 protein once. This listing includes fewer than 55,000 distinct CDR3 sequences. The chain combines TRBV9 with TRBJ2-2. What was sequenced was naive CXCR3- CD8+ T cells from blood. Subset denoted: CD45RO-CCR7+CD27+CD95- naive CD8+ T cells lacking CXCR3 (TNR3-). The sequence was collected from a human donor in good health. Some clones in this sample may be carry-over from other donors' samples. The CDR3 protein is CASSFTGELFF.